The 28 T cell receptor beta chains listed next were all sequenced from one sample in a study of blood T cell repertoires in COVID-19 (dated by TCRdb to the early 2020s). The library was built by means of the immunoSEQ multiplex PCR assay. What TCRdb holds here is the immuneACCESS table cut down to in-frame rearrangements. Part of the clones is not present; checked against another copy, under half of the missing clones reflect an unresolved V gene, and the others are unexplained. The table for this sample lists over 200,000 clones; 80% to 90% of them were counted only once. The ten largest account for roughly 3.7% of the sample. The sequenced material came from PBMCs or T cells enriched from blood (not recorded which). The receptors stem from a woman between 25 and 40 years old who had been exposed to COVID-19.

The rearrangement joins TRBV19 to TRBJ2-7; 9 bases align to TRBD1. The germline V gene encodes CDR1 LNHDA and CDR2 SQIVND (reference sequence). The ends lost 5 bases at V and 7 bases at J; junction bases unmatched: 9. The CDR3 runs 14 residues. DNA for the CDR3: TGTGCCAGTAGTCCATACAGGGGGCGCGGAGAGCAGTACTTC. The encoded protein is CASSPYRGRGEQYF.

The CDR3 spells CASRTARLPGTGELFF. The CDR3 DNA is TGTGCCAGCAGAACCGCCCGACTTCCCGGGACAGGGGAGCTGTTTTTT. The chain employs TRBV28 and TRBJ2-2; perhaps TRBD1 as D (6 bases). Between the trimmed V and J ends, which lost 6 bases and 8 bases, there was a span of 22 bases. Germline assignment: CDR1 MDHEN and CDR2 SYDVKM. The CDR3 covers 16 residues.

V and J are TRBV6-6 and TRBJ1-2, with D possibly being TRBD1 (5 bases). V dropped 7 bases and J dropped 7 bases, with 19 bases sitting between them. The V gene's germline CDR1 is MNHNY and CDR2 SVGAGI (reference sequence). The CDR3 extends over 14 amino acids. CDR3 residues: CASIASGPQGGYTF. DNA of the CDR3: TGTGCCAGCATCGCGTCCGGGCCTCAGGGTGGCTACACCTTC.

The chain joins TRBV5-1 to TRBJ1-2; perhaps TRBD1 as D (6 bases). CDR3 length: 16 amino acids. Germline CDR1 SGHRS, CDR2 YFSETQ. Trimming removed 4 bases from V and 5 bases from J, with 21 bases in between. CDR3 protein: CASSPVLPTGKYGYTF. The CDR3 bases are TGCGCCAGCAGCCCGGTCCTCCCGACAGGAAAATATGGCTACACCTTC.

The chain recombines TRBV5-6 with TRBJ2-1, with 12 bases identical to TRBD2. CDR3 length equals 16 residues. Germline CDR1 SGHDT, CDR2 YYEEEE. V lost 0 bases, J lost 14 bases, and 12 bases stayed unmatched. CDR3 DNA: TGTGCCAGCAGCTTGGCCTTCCTAGCGGGAGGGCCGGGAAAGTTCTTC. The encoded protein is CASSLAFLAGGPGKFF.

The genes are TRBV7-6 and TRBJ2-7; 10 positions match TRBD2. The ends lost 5 bases at V and 0 bases at J; junction bases unmatched: 13. CDR1 is SGHVS, CDR2 FNYEAQ, per germline. The CDR3 is made up of 18 amino acids. CDR3 nucleotides: TGTGCCAGCAGCCCACGCGTGGTAGCGGGAGGCTTCTCCTACGAGCAGTACTTC. Its protein is CASSPRVVAGGFSYEQYF.

This chain links TRBV10-3 with TRBJ1-1; 7 nucleotides match TRBD1. The CDR3 has 17 amino acids. CDR1 and CDR2 from the germline V gene are ENHRY and SYGVKD. J lost 1 base, V lost 4 bases, and 12 bases had no gene match. CDR3 in DNA: TGTGCCATCAGTGTAACAAGGACAGGAGAGAAGAACACTGAAGCTTTCTTT. Its translation: CAISVTRTGEKNTEAFF.

J is TRBJ1-2 and V is TRBV18; tentatively, D is TRBD1 (6 bases). Trimming cost V 2 bases and J 8 bases, with 15 bases left between them. The CDR3 extends over 14 amino acids. Germline assignment: CDR1 KGHSH and CDR2 LQKENI. The CDR3 reads CASSPYRQEQGYTF. The CDR3 DNA is TGTGCCAGCTCACCATATAGACAGGAGCAAGGCTACACCTTC.

This rearrangement joins TRBV10-1 to TRBJ2-1; the match to TRBD2 covers 8 bases. In germline, CDR1 is WNHNN, CDR2 SYGVQD (reference sequence). CDR3 size: 15 residues. V lost 3 bases to trimming and J lost 6 bases; unmatched junction nucleotides: 7. The CDR3 bases are TGCGCCAGCAGTGACAGCGGGAGAAGGGGCAATGAGCAGTTCTTC. As protein: CASSDSGRRGNEQFF.

The chain employs TRBV18 and TRBJ1-2; 7 nucleotides match TRBD1. The CDR3 has 14 residues. The germline V gene has CDR1 KGHSH and CDR2 LQKENI. The junction had 8 bases not matched to a gene; V was cut back by 6 bases and J by 4 bases. The CDR3 DNA sequence: TGTGCCAGCTCTCCAAAAGACAGGGTCTATGGCTACACCTTC. It yields the protein CASSPKDRVYGYTF.

This clone was seen only once. The chain links TRBV6-2 or TRBV6-3 to TRBJ1-5; D is unclear. V was clipped by 2 bases and J by 7 bases, with 15 bases between them. Germline CDR1 is MNHEY and CDR2 is SVGEGT. CDR3 length: 15 residues. This CDR3 reads CASSYSVGFGQPQHF. CDR3 nucleotide sequence: TGTGCCAGCAGTTACAGCGTTGGGTTCGGACAGCCCCAGCATTTT.

The V and J genes are TRBV19 and TRBJ1-4; D is undetermined. The V and J ends lost 5 bases and 9 bases respectively, with 10 bases between them. CDR3 length: 12 amino acids. Germline V gene data show CDR1 as LNHDA and CDR2 as SQIVND (reference sequence). The CDR3 sequence: CASSVSFKKLFF. The DNA for the CDR3 is TGTGCCAGTAGTGTGTCGTTTAAAAAACTGTTTTTT. The full variable domain, completed using reference TRBV19 and TRBJ1-4, is DGGITQSPKYLFRKEGQNVTLSCEQNLNHDAMYWYRQDPGQGLRLIYYSQIVNDFQKGDIAEGYSVSREKKESFPLTVTSAQKNPTAFYLCASSVSFKKLFFGSGTQLSVL.

The gene calls are TRBV3-1 (or the pseudogene TRBV3-2) and TRBJ2-3, with 16 positions matching TRBD2. CDR1 is LGHDT, CDR2 YNNKEL, per germline (reference sequence). Trimming took 0 bases from V and 5 from J; bases not matched to a gene: 8. The CDR3 has 19 residues. CDR3: CASSQEIGTSGRARDTQYF. The CDR3 DNA sequence: TGTGCCAGCAGCCAAGAAATAGGGACTAGCGGGAGGGCCAGAGATACGCAGTATTTT.

The chain is built from TRBV9 and TRBJ2-3; 8 bases match TRBD1. This CDR3 has 16 residues. From germline, CDR1 is SGDLS and CDR2 YYNGEE. V trimming: 3 bases; J trimming: 3 bases; junction bases outside the gene matches: 9. CDR3 protein: CASSADRGPKTDTQYF. CDR3 nucleotide sequence: TGTGCCAGCAGCGCAGACAGGGGCCCCAAGACAGATACGCAGTATTTT.

V is TRBV9 and J is TRBJ1-3; tentative D call: TRBD1 (5 bases). With 0 bases removed from V and 4 bases from J, the gap between germline ends came to 11 bases. The germline V gene encodes CDR1 SGDLS and CDR2 YYNGEE. The CDR3 contains 15 residues. The CDR3 coding sequence is TGTGCCAGCAGCGTAGCAGGGATGGGAGGAAACACCATATATTTT. Protein sequence: CASSVAGMGGNTIYF.

The chain carries TRBV11-2 and TRBJ2-3; the match to TRBD2 covers 11 bases. With V trimmed by 4 bases and J by 5 bases, 11 bases remained unmatched. The CDR3 extends over 17 amino acids. Germline assignment: CDR1 SGHAT and CDR2 FQNNGV. The CDR3 nucleotides read TGTGCCAGCAGCTCCCGGATAGCGGGAGGGCCGAAAGATACGCAGTATTTT. It yields the protein CASSSRIAGGPKDTQYF.

This clone occurred once. This chain joins TRBV5-4 and TRBJ2-2, with 10 bases fitting TRBD2. There are 16 residues in the CDR3. The trim removed 4 bases at V and 5 bases at J, leaving 8 bases unmatched. The germline gives CDR1 SGHNT, CDR2 YYREEE (reference sequence). The CDR3 here is CASSVGGAGGTGELFF. The CDR3, as DNA: TGTGCCAGCAGCGTTGGGGGAGCGGGAGGGACCGGGGAGCTGTTTTTT.

This clone was detected a few times. The chain links TRBV19 to TRBJ1-5; 7 bases map to TRBD1. This CDR3 contains 13 residues. Germline CDR1 reads LNHDA; CDR2 reads SQIVND (reference sequence). With 9 bases clipped from V and 3 bases from J, the junction kept 5 bases outside the gene matches. In DNA form, the CDR3 reads TGTGCCAGCCGGGACAGAAACAATCAGCCCCAGCATTTT. This codes for CASRDRNNQPQHF.

The gene calls are TRBV3-1 (or the pseudogene TRBV3-2) and TRBJ1-5; 12 bases are shared with TRBD1. V gave up 4 bases and J gave up 6 bases; unmatched junction bases: 4. The CDR3 runs to 15 residues. Germline assignment: CDR1 LGHDT and CDR2 YNNKEL (reference sequence). The DNA of the CDR3 is TGTGCCAGCAGCCTCGGGACAGGGGGCGGTCAGCCCCAGCATTTT. As protein: CASSLGTGGGQPQHF.

The V and J genes are TRBV9 and TRBJ2-1; 8 positions agree with TRBD2. The junction had 8 bases not matched to a gene; V was cut back by 1 base and J by 8 bases. This CDR3 is built from 15 residues. Looked up from germline, CDR1 is SGDLS and CDR2 is YYNGEE. This CDR3 reads CASSVLAGTFDEQFF. CDR3 nucleotides: TGTGCCAGCAGCGTATTAGCGGGGACGTTTGATGAGCAGTTCTTC.

The V gene is TRBV5-6, the J gene TRBJ2-1; unclear D gene. The germline CDR1 and CDR2 sequences are SGHDT and YYEEEE. The V gene lost 0 bases and the J gene lost 4 bases, with 11 bases spanning the gap. CDR3 length: 15 amino acids. Here the CDR3 reads CASSLVNREYNEQFF. DNA of the CDR3: TGTGCCAGCAGCTTGGTTAACAGAGAATACAATGAGCAGTTCTTC.

This chain uses TRBV30 with TRBJ2-2, with D tentatively TRBD2 (5 bases). The CDR3 sequence is 14 residues long. Germline lookup yields CDR1 GTSNPN and CDR2 SVGIG (reference sequence). Between the trimmed V and J ends, which lost 2 bases and 6 bases, there was a span of 13 bases. This chain's CDR3 is CAWSYGLSPGELFF. The CDR3 DNA reads TGTGCCTGGAGTTATGGACTGTCGCCCGGGGAGCTGTTTTTT.

The chain recombines TRBV19 with TRBJ2-1; 7 nucleotides line up with TRBD2. Per the germline V gene, CDR1 is LNHDA and CDR2 is SQIVND (reference sequence). The CDR3 loop spans 15 amino acids. J gave up 2 bases and V 2 bases, and 3 bases lay outside the gene matches. Written as DNA, the CDR3 is TGTGCCAGTAGTATAACTAGCGAAACCTACAATGAGCAGTTCTTC. Translation gives CASSITSETYNEQFF.

The CDR3: CASSLARNYGYTF. CDR3 coding DNA: TGTGCCAGCAGCTTGGCACGGAACTATGGCTACACCTTC. The chain combines TRBV5-8 with TRBJ1-2; D call uncertain. CDR3 size: 13 residues. Per germline, CDR1 SGHTS and CDR2 YDEGEE. Trimming removed 0 bases from V and 2 bases from J, with 5 bases in between.

The chain uses TRBV14 and TRBJ1-1, with 8 bases aligning to TRBD1. The ends lost 1 base at V and 5 bases at J; junction bases unmatched: 6. Germline values: CDR1 SGHDN, CDR2 FVKESK. The CDR3 length is 15 residues. CDR3 nucleotides: TGTGCCAGCAGCCAAGTCCGGACAGGGCGGACTGAAGCTTTCTTT. It yields the protein CASSQVRTGRTEAFF.

The chain uses TRBV5-4 and TRBJ1-6, with 9 bases aligning to TRBD1. The CDR3 contains 16 residues. Trimming took 4 bases from V and 8 from J; bases not matched to a gene: 10. Germline V gene sequence: CDR1 SGHNT, CDR2 YYREEE (reference sequence). The CDR3 DNA follows: TGTGCCAGCAGCCAAGAAATGGGACAGGGTGATTCACCCCTCCACTTT. Translating it yields CASSQEMGQGDSPLHF.

The chain is built from TRBV2 and TRBJ2-7, with 11 bases matching TRBD2. CDR3 size: 15 residues. V lost 6 bases to trimming and J lost 2 bases; unmatched junction nucleotides: 6. Germline V CDR1 and CDR2: SNHLY, FYNNEI. The DNA of the CDR3 is TGTGCCAGCAGAACTAGCGGGGGCCGGACCTACGAGCAGTACTTC. Amino acid sequence: CASRTSGGRTYEQYF. Combining the CDR3 with reference TRBV2 and TRBJ2-7 gives the whole variable domain EPEVTQTPSHQVTQMGQEVILRCVPISNHLYFYWYRQILGQKVEFLVSFYNNEISEKSEIFDDQFSVERPDGSNFTLKIRSTKLEDSAMYFCASRTSGGRTYEQYFGPGTRLTVT.

This clone has just one count. The chain recombines TRBV18 with TRBJ2-7, with 10 positions matching TRBD1. Germline CDR1 is KGHSH and CDR2 is LQKENI. J was trimmed by 4 bases and V by 2 bases; bases with no gene match: 5. The CDR3 sequence is 15 residues long. In DNA form, the CDR3 reads TGTGCCAGCTCACCAAACAGACAGGGGGCGTACGAGCAGTACTTC. Translated: CASSPNRQGAYEQYF.